The clone carrying this T cell receptor beta chain appeared a few times. Its antigen remains unknown. The data were taken from a study of T-cell memory formation after mild COVID-19. Study overall: The TCR clusters were mostly specific to one donor.

Germline V gene sequence: CDR1 SSHAT, CDR2 FNYEAQ (reference sequence). The CDR3 extends over 11 amino acids. V gave up 5 bases and J gave up 8 bases, with 6 bases separating them. Overall study findings and caveats: A balance of CD4 and CD8 characterized clones contracting day 15 to 85, whereas later expanders leaned CD4+.

The 5'RACE method, run with constant-segment primers, produced TCR alpha and TCR beta cDNA libraries (carrying sample barcodes and UMIs). Via MiXCR, TCRdb re-called the 5' RACE reads, giving one row per CDR3 protein. The profile covers about 400,000 distinct CDR3 sequences, with approximately 15% appearing a single time and roughly 21% taken by the ten largest. This receptor was obtained from a man aged 18 to 29 who had mild COVID-19 (a few samples of this study predate the infection). Cell type and time point are not known. The material sequenced was PBMCs or a T cell subset sorted from them (not recorded which). The V and J genes are TRBV7-7 and TRBJ2-2; D is uncertain. The CDR3 loop is CASSGGGELFF. In DNA, the CDR3 is TGTGCCAGCAGCGGTGGGGGGGAGCTGTTTTTT.